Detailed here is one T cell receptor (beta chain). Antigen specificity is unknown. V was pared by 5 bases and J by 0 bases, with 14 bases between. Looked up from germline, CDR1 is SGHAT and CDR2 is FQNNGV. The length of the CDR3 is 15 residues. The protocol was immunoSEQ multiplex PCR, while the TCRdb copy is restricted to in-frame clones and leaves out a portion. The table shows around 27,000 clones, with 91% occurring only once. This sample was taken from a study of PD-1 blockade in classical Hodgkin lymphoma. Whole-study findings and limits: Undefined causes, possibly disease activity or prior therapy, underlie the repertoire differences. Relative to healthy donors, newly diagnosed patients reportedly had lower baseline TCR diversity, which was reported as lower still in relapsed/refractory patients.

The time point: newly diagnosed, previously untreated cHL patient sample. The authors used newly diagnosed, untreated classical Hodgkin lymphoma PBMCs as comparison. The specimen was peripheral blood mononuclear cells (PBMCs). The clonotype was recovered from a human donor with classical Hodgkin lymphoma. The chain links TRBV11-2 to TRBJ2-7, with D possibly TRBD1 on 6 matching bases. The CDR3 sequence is CASSVGTGSSYEQYF. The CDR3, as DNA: TGTGCCAGCAGCGTAGGAACAGGGAGCTCCTACGAGCAGTACTTC.